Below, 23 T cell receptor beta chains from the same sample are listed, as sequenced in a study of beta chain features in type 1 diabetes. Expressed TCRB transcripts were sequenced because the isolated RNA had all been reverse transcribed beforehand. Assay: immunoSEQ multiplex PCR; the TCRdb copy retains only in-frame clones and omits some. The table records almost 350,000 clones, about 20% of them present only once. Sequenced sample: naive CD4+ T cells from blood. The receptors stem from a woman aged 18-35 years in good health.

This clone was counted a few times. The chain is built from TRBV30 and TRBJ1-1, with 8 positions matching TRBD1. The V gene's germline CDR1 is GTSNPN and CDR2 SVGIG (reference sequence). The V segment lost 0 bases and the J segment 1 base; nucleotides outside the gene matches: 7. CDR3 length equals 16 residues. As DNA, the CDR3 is TGTGCCTGGAGTGTACCTCGGACAGGGAGGAACACTGAAGCTTTCTTT. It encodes CAWSVPRTGRNTEAFF.

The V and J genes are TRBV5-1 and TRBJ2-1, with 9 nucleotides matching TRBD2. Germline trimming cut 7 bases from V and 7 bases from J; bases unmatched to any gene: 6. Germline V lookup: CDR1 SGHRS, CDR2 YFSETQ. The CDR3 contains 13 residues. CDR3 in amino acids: CASGGTSRNEQFF. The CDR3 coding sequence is TGCGCCAGCGGGGGGACTAGCCGTAATGAGCAGTTCTTC.

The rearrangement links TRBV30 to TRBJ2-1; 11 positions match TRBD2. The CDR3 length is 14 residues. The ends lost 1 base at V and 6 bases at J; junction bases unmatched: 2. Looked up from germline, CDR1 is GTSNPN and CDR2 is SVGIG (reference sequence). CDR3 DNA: TGTGCCTGGAGTGGTCTAGCGGGAGGCAATGAGCAGTTCTTC. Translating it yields CAWSGLAGGNEQFF.

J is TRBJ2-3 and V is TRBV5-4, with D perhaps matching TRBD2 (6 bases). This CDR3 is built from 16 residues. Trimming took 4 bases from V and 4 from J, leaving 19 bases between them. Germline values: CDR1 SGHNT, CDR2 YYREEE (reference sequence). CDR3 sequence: CASSLPSGLGPDTQYF. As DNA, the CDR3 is TGTGCCAGCAGCCTCCCAAGCGGGTTGGGCCCAGATACGCAGTATTTT.

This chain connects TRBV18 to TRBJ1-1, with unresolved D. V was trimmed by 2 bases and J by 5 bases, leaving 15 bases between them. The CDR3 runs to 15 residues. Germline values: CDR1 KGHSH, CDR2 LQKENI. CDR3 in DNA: TGTGCCAGCTCACCAGTGGAGGGAGGTTTAACTGAAGCTTTCTTT. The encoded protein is CASSPVEGGLTEAFF.

The CDR3 here is CASSLVSGETQYF. Written as DNA, the CDR3 is TGTGCCAGCAGCTTGGTTTCGGGAGAGACCCAGTACTTC. The chain recombines TRBV5-4 with TRBJ2-5, with D uncertain. CDR1 is SGHNT and CDR2 is YYREEE in the germline V gene (reference sequence). This CDR3 spans 13 amino acids. With 0 bases removed from V and 4 bases from J, the gap between germline ends came to 7 bases. The complete variable domain, with remaining parts taken from reference TRBV5-4 and TRBJ2-5, reads ETGVTQSPTHLIKTRGQQVTLRCSSQSGHNTVSWYQQALGQGPQFIFQYYREEENGRGNFPPRFSGLQFPNYSSELNVNALELDDSALYLCASSLVSGETQYFGPGTRLLVL.

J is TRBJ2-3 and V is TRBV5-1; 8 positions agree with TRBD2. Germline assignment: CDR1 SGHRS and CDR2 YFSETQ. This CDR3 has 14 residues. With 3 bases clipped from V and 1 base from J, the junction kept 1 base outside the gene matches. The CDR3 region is CASSSTSGTDTQYF. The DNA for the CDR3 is TGCGCCAGCAGCTCGACTAGCGGCACAGATACGCAGTATTTT.

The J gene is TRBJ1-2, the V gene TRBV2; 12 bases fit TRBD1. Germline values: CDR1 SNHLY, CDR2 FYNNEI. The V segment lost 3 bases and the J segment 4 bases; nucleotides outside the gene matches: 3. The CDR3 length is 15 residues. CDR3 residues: CASSEGQGARYGYTF. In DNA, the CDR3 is TGTGCCAGCAGTGAGGGACAGGGGGCTCGCTATGGCTACACCTTC. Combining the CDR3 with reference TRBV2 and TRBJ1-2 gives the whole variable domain EPEVTQTPSHQVTQMGQEVILRCVPISNHLYFYWYRQILGQKVEFLVSFYNNEISEKSEIFDDQFSVERPDGSNFTLKIRSTKLEDSAMYFCASSEGQGARYGYTFGSGTRLTVV.

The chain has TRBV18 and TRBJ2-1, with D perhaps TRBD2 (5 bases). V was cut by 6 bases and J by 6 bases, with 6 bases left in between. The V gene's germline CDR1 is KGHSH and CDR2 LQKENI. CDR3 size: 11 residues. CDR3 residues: CASSEGNEQFF. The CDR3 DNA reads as TGTGCCAGCTCCGAGGGCAATGAGCAGTTCTTC.

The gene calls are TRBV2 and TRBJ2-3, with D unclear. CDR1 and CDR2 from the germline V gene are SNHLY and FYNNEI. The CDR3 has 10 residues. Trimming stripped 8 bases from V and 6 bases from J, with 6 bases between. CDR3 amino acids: CASSSDTQYF. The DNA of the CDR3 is TGTGCCAGCTCTTCGGATACGCAGTATTTT.

This CDR3 reads CASSHGLHTQYF. In DNA form, the CDR3 reads TGTGCCAGCAGCCATGGGCTCCATACGCAGTATTTT. The gene calls are TRBV14 and TRBJ2-3, with no clear D. Trimming left V 3 bases short and J 7 bases short, with 8 bases between. Germline CDR1 is SGHDN and CDR2 is FVKESK. The CDR3 consists of 12 residues.

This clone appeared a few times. CDR3 loop: CASGLVAGMIRRYTF. Here the CDR3 DNA reads TGTGCTAGTGGTTTGGTAGCAGGGATGATTCGGCGCTACACCTTC. J is TRBJ1-2 and V is TRBV12-5; weak D call: TRBD1 (5 bases). V was pared by 0 bases and J by 9 bases, with 17 bases between. Germline-derived CDR1 and CDR2 are LGHNT and FRNRAP. CDR3 length: 15 amino acids.

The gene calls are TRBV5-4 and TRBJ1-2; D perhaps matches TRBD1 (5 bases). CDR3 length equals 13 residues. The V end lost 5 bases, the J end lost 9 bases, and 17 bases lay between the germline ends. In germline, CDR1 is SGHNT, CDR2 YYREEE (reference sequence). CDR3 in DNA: TGTGCCAGCAGGGTGACGGGGGGGAAGAGCTACACCTTC. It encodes CASRVTGGKSYTF. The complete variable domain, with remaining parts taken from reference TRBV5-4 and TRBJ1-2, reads ETGVTQSPTHLIKTRGQQVTLRCSSQSGHNTVSWYQQALGQGPQFIFQYYREEENGRGNFPPRFSGLQFPNYSSELNVNALELDDSALYLCASRVTGGKSYTFGSGTRLTVV.

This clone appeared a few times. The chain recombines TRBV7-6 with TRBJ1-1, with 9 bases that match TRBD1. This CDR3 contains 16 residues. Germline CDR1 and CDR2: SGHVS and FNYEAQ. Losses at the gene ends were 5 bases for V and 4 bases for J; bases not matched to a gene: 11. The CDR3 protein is CASSPTTGGRGTEAFF. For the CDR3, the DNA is TGTGCCAGCAGCCCGACTACAGGGGGCAGAGGCACTGAAGCTTTCTTT.

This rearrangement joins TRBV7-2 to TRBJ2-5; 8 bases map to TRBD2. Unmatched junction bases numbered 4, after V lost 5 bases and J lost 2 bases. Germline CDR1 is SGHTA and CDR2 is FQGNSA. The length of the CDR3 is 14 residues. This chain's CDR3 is CASSTGLEQETQYF. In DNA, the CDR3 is TGTGCCAGCAGCACGGGACTAGAACAAGAGACCCAGTACTTC.

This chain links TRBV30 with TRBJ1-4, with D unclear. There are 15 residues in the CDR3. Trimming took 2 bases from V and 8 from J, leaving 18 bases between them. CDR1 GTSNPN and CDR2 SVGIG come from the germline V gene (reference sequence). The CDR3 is CAWSTSETNGEKLFF. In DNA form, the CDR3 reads TGTGCCTGGAGTACCTCAGAGACCAACGGGGAAAAACTGTTTTTT.

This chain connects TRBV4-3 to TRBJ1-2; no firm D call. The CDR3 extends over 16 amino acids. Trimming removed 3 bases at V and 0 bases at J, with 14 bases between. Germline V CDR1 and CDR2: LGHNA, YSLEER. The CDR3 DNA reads TGCGCCAGCAGCCATTCAGCAGGCAGTCCTAACTATGGCTACACCTTC. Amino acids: CASSHSAGSPNYGYTF.

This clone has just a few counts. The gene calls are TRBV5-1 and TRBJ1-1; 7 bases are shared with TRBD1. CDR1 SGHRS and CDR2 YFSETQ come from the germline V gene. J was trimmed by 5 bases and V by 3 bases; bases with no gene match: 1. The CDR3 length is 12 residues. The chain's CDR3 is CASSSQGTEAFF. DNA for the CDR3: TGCGCCAGCAGCTCACAGGGGACTGAAGCTTTCTTT.

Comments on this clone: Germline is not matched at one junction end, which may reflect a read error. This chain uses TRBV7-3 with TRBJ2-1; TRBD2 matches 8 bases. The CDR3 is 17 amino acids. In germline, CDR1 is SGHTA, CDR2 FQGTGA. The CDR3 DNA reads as TGTGCCAGCAGCCTAACCGGGGGGGCCGGTCAGTACAATGAGCAGTTCTTC. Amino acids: CASSLTGGAGQYNEQFF.

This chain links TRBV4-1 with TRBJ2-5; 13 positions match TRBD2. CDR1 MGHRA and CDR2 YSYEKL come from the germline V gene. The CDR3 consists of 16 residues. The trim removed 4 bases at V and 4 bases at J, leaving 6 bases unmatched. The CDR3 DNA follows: TGCGCCAGCAGCCCCCGGACTAGCGGGGGACCAGAGACCCAGTACTTC. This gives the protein CASSPRTSGGPETQYF.

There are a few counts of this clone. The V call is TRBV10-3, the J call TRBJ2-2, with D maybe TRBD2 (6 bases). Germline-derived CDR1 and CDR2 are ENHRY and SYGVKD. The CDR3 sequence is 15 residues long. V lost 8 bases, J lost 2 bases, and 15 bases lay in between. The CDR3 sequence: CAISVGGSNTGELFF. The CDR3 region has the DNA TGTGCCATCTCGGTTGGAGGGTCAAACACCGGGGAGCTGTTTTTT.

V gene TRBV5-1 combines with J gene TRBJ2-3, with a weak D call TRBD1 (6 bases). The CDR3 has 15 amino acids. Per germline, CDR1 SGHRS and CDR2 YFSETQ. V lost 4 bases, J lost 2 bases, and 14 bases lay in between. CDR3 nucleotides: TGCGCCAGCAGCCTACAGGGCCCATTCACAGATACGCAGTATTTT. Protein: CASSLQGPFTDTQYF.

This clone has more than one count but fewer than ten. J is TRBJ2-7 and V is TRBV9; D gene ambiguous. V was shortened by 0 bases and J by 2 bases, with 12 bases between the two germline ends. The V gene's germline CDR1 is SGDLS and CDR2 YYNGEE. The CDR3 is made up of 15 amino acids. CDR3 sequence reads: CASSVAPTPAYEQYF. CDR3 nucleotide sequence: TGTGCCAGCAGCGTAGCTCCTACCCCCGCCTACGAGCAGTACTTC.